The next 30 T cell receptor beta chains were all read from a single sample in a study of cytomegalovirus exposure and HLA in healthy donors. PCR was performed using 60 Vbeta and 13 Jbeta primers. Produced via immunoSEQ multiplex PCR; TCRdb's table is partial and in-frame only. The sample lists about 96,000 clones, roughly 80% seen once, with about 7% in the top ten. What was sequenced was PBMCs. The receptors originated from a man in his fifties or sixties in good health and CMV-seropositive.

The genes are TRBV6-5 and TRBJ1-2, with 7 nucleotides matching TRBD1. Trimming removed 6 bases from V and 6 bases from J; junction bases left unmatched: 10. The CDR3 has 14 amino acids. Germline CDR1 MNHEY, CDR2 SVGAGI. CDR3 region: CASRLPGQLNGYTF. The CDR3 coding sequence is TGTGCCAGCAGATTACCGGGACAGCTAAATGGCTACACCTTC.

The V call is TRBV19, the J call TRBJ2-2, with 7 bases fitting TRBD1. The CDR3 extends over 16 amino acids. After removal of 4 bases from V and 0 bases from J, the junction contained 5 bases not matched to a gene. CDR1 LNHDA and CDR2 SQIVND come from the germline V gene (reference sequence). CDR3 in amino acids: CASSRNRGPNTGELFF. As DNA, the CDR3 is TGTGCCAGTAGTAGAAACAGGGGCCCGAACACCGGGGAGCTGTTTTTT. Together with reference TRBV19 and TRBJ2-2, the CDR3 gives the full variable domain: DGGITQSPKYLFRKEGQNVTLSCEQNLNHDAMYWYRQDPGQGLRLIYYSQIVNDFQKGDIAEGYSVSREKKESFPLTVTSAQKNPTAFYLCASSRNRGPNTGELFFGEGSRLTVL.

This clone was picked up a small number of times. The DNA of the CDR3 is TGTGCCAGTCGAAGGACAGCTGAAGCTTTCTTT. The encoded protein is CASRRTAEAFF. The chain carries TRBV19 and TRBJ1-1; D possibly corresponds to TRBD1 (6 bases). The germline V gene has CDR1 LNHDA and CDR2 SQIVND (reference sequence). The ends were cut back, 8 bases at V and 6 bases at J, with 10 bases in the middle. This CDR3 spans 11 amino acids. Variable domain in full (rest from reference TRBV19 and TRBJ1-1): DGGITQSPKYLFRKEGQNVTLSCEQNLNHDAMYWYRQDPGQGLRLIYYSQIVNDFQKGDIAEGYSVSREKKESFPLTVTSAQKNPTAFYLCASRRTAEAFFGQGTRLTVV.

The chain joins TRBV4-1 to TRBJ2-1; 7 nucleotides line up with TRBD1. CDR3 size: 14 residues. Trimming cost V 3 bases and J 6 bases; bases outside gene matches: 5. Germline CDR1 and CDR2: MGHRA and YSYEKL. CDR3 sequence: CASSHADRSNEQFF. DNA for the CDR3: TGCGCCAGCAGCCACGCGGACAGGAGCAATGAGCAGTTCTTC.

In the case of this clone: Mismatch with germline at one junction end may stem from a read error. The chain links TRBV30 to TRBJ1-5, with 9 nucleotides matching TRBD1. CDR3 size: 14 residues. Germline lookup yields CDR1 GTSNPN and CDR2 SVGIG (reference sequence). In DNA form, the CDR3 reads TGTGCCTGGAGTTACACAGGGGGCAATCAGCCCCAGAATTTT. Encoded protein: CAWSYTGGNQPQNF. The variable domain in full, with the rest retrieved from reference TRBV30 and TRBJ1-5, is SQTIHQWPATLVQPVGSPLSLECTVEGTSNPNLYWYRQAAGRGLQLLFYSVGIGQISSEVPQNLSASRPQDRQFILSSKKLLLSDSGFYLCAWSYTGGNQPQNFGDGTRLSIL.

This clone has a handful of counts. The chain recombines TRBV6-6 with TRBJ2-1, with 8 bases aligning to TRBD2. After removal of 5 bases from V and 5 bases from J, the junction contained 8 bases not matched to a gene. Germline V gene sequence: CDR1 MNHNY, CDR2 SVGAGI (reference sequence). The CDR3 runs to 15 residues. CDR3 coding DNA: TGTGCCAGCAGTCGGGGGGGCGGGAATAACAATGAGCAGTTCTTC. Translation: CASSRGGGNNNEQFF.

V is TRBV27 and J is TRBJ1-1; 10 nucleotides agree with TRBD1. J lost 7 bases, V lost 4 bases, and 9 bases had no gene match. Germline V gene lookup returns CDR1 MNHEY and CDR2 SMNVEV (reference sequence). The CDR3 has 15 residues. The CDR3 sequence is CASSSATGGGGEAFF. For the CDR3, the DNA is TGTGCCAGCAGTTCGGCGACAGGGGGCGGGGGTGAAGCTTTCTTT.

This chain connects TRBV10-3 to TRBJ2-1; tentative D call: TRBD2 (5 bases). The CDR3 has 15 residues. Looked up from germline, CDR1 is ENHRY and CDR2 is SYGVKD. Trimming pared 4 bases from V and 6 bases from J, leaving 16 bases between. Here the CDR3 reads CAISVSGSAVNEQFF. The CDR3 DNA is TGTGCCATCAGTGTCTCGGGGAGTGCGGTCAATGAGCAGTTCTTC.

The CDR3 loop reads CASSPGSDRRRPLHF. The CDR3 nucleotides are TGTGCCAGCTCACCAGGGTCGGATCGGAGAAGACCCCTCCACTTT. V is TRBV18 and J is TRBJ1-6; unclear D gene. Trimming removed 2 bases from V and 12 bases from J, with 17 bases in between. The CDR3 runs to 15 residues. Germline V gene sequence: CDR1 KGHSH, CDR2 LQKENI.

This chain links TRBV18 with TRBJ2-7, with a possible D match to TRBD1 (6 bases). There are 13 residues in the CDR3. The V end was cut by 5 bases, the J end by 3 bases, with 11 bases between. Looked up from germline, CDR1 is KGHSH and CDR2 is LQKENI. The CDR3 loop is CASSGQTLYEQYF. In nucleotides, the CDR3 is TGTGCCAGCTCAGGACAGACACTCTACGAGCAGTACTTC.

J is TRBJ2-5 and V is TRBV6-5; D may be TRBD2 (6 bases). The V end was cut by 0 bases, the J end by 9 bases, with 17 bases between. Germline values: CDR1 MNHEY, CDR2 SVGAGI. CDR3 length equals 15 residues. CDR3 DNA: TGTGCCAGCAGTTACTCGGGACTGGGGGATATGCCCCAGTACTTC. It yields the protein CASSYSGLGDMPQYF.

The V call is TRBV5-4, the J call TRBJ1-6, with 10 bases fitting TRBD1. CDR1 and CDR2 (germline): SGHNT, YYREEE (reference sequence). The CDR3 has 15 residues. V gave up 4 bases and J gave up 8 bases; unmatched junction bases: 6. The CDR3 reads CASSKQTGGDSPLHF. The CDR3 DNA reads TGTGCCAGCAGCAAACAGACAGGGGGCGATTCACCCCTCCACTTT.

The chain carries TRBV5-1 and TRBJ1-2; D is ambiguous. Trimming took off 0 bases at V and 3 bases at J, with 6 bases between the two ends. The CDR3 is 13 amino acids. Germline loops: CDR1 SGHRS, CDR2 YFSETQ. The DNA for the CDR3 is TGCGCCAGCAGCTTGGGCGGCGACTATGGCTACACCTTC. It codes for CASSLGGDYGYTF.

The J gene is TRBJ1-1, the V gene TRBV6-5; possibly TRBD1 for D (6 bases). There are 16 residues in the CDR3. CDR1 MNHEY and CDR2 SVGAGI come from the germline V gene. V gave up 2 bases and J gave up 0 bases, with 13 bases separating them. The CDR3 here is CASSYGGGHMNTEAFF. In DNA form, the CDR3 reads TGTGCCAGCAGTTACGGGGGGGGCCACATGAACACTGAAGCTTTCTTT.

The chain recombines TRBV4-1 with TRBJ2-5; 9 nucleotides agree with TRBD2. The CDR3 length is 15 residues. Losses at the gene ends were 1 base for V and 6 bases for J; bases not matched to a gene: 6. Germline V gives CDR1 MGHRA, CDR2 YSYEKL. In DNA, the CDR3 is TGCGCCAGCAGCCAAGGTGGCGGGGGGGGAAAGACCCAGTACTTC. Translating it yields CASSQGGGGGKTQYF.

The V and J genes are TRBV11-2 and TRBJ2-1; D remains ambiguous. V lost 5 bases and J 6 bases, leaving 11 bases between the germline ends. CDR1 is SGHAT, CDR2 FQNNGV, per germline. The CDR3 contains 13 residues. The CDR3 nucleotides are TGTGCCAGCAGCCCTCCCCTAGGCAATGAGCAGTTCTTC. Its protein product is CASSPPLGNEQFF.

V gene TRBV7-2 combines with J gene TRBJ1-4; TRBD1 agrees at 9 bases. V lost 1 base and J lost 7; bases outside the gene matches: 4. This CDR3 contains 15 residues. Germline V lookup: CDR1 SGHTA, CDR2 FQGNSA. The CDR3 sequence is CASSLGGQGIEKLFF. The CDR3 DNA sequence: TGTGCCAGCAGCTTAGGTGGACAGGGGATTGAAAAACTGTTTTTT. Supplemented by reference TRBV7-2 and TRBJ1-4, the full variable domain reads GAGVSQSPSNKVTEKGKDVELRCDPISGHTALYWYRQSLGQGLEFLIYFQGNSAPDKSGLPSDRFSAERTGGSVSTLTIQRTQQEDSAVYLCASSLGGQGIEKLFFGSGTQLSVL.

The chain links TRBV20-1 to TRBJ2-7; D remains ambiguous. The ends were cut back, 6 bases at V and 8 bases at J, with 14 bases in the middle. The germline V gene encodes CDR1 DFQATT and CDR2 SNEGSKA (reference sequence). This CDR3 region has 11 residues. CDR3: CSALSHPQQYF. The CDR3 coding sequence is TGCAGTGCCCTAAGCCACCCCCAGCAGTACTTC.

With respect to this clone: An end of the junction does not agree with germline; a read error may underlie this. The V call is TRBV2, the J call TRBJ1-2; 7 positions agree with TRBD1. The CDR3 has 14 amino acids. The germline V gene encodes CDR1 SNHLY and CDR2 FYNNEI. The CDR3 spells CASSRGQANYGYPF. The CDR3 DNA sequence: TGTGCCAGCAGTCGCGGACAGGCGAACTATGGCTACCCCTTC.

V usage is TRBV19 and J usage is TRBJ1-2; TRBD1 might be the D (5 bases). The CDR3 loop spans 15 amino acids. Germline CDR1 is LNHDA and CDR2 is SQIVND (reference sequence). Deletions cut 7 bases from V and 0 bases from J, with 15 bases between. CDR3 nucleotides: TGTGCCAGTAAGGACACTCCCGCGTCTAACTATGGCTACACCTTC. Protein product: CASKDTPASNYGYTF. The entire variable domain, with the rest obtained from reference TRBV19 and TRBJ1-2, is as follows: DGGITQSPKYLFRKEGQNVTLSCEQNLNHDAMYWYRQDPGQGLRLIYYSQIVNDFQKGDIAEGYSVSREKKESFPLTVTSAQKNPTAFYLCASKDTPASNYGYTFGSGTRLTVV.

The genes are TRBV4-2 and TRBJ1-4; D gene unclear. The V end was cut by 0 bases, the J end by 7 bases, with 12 bases between. The CDR3 has 15 amino acids. The germline V gene encodes CDR1 LGHNA and CDR2 YNFKEQ. The CDR3 region has the DNA TGTGCCAGCAGCCAAGAGGGCCTCTTCGGTGAAAAACTGTTTTTT. Protein sequence: CASSQEGLFGEKLFF.

The CDR3 region has the DNA TGTGCCAGCAGTGAACTATTTTCGCCCTCCTACAATGAGCAGTTCTTC. It encodes CASSELFSPSYNEQFF. The rearrangement links TRBV6-1 to TRBJ2-1; D is uncertain. Germline CDR1 MNHNS, CDR2 SASEGT. V shed 2 bases and J shed 0 bases, with 11 bases lying between them. The CDR3 has 16 amino acids.

The V call is TRBV19, the J call TRBJ2-7; 7 bases fit TRBD1. Losses at the gene ends were 7 bases for V and 0 bases for J; bases not matched to a gene: 3. Per germline, CDR1 LNHDA and CDR2 SQIVND (reference sequence). The CDR3 extends over 13 amino acids. The CDR3 reads CASTRGSSYEQYF. As DNA, the CDR3 is TGTGCCAGTACCAGGGGGAGCTCCTACGAGCAGTACTTC.

Only a few counts were recorded for this clone. The chain recombines TRBV7-6 with TRBJ1-4; D might be TRBD1 (5 bases). V gave up 5 bases and J gave up 7 bases, with 17 bases separating them. The CDR3 totals 15 residues. Germline-derived CDR1 and CDR2 are SGHVS and FNYEAQ. The CDR3 nucleotides read TGTGCCAGCAGCCAGGACGGGTTGGGGCTTGAAAAACTGTTTTTT. Its protein product is CASSQDGLGLEKLFF.

The rearrangement uses TRBV7-9 and TRBJ1-1, with D maybe TRBD1 (5 bases). In germline, CDR1 is SEHNR, CDR2 FQNEAQ (reference sequence). V was shortened by 8 bases and J by 2 bases, with 18 bases between the two germline ends. The CDR3 contains 15 residues. CDR3 nucleotide sequence: TGTGCCAGCCTTCTAGGGGTGGGTGGCAACACTGAAGCTTTCTTT. It yields the protein CASLLGVGGNTEAFF.

In this sample, this clone turned up a few times. The chain uses TRBV2 and TRBJ1-2; 7 bases are shared with TRBD1. The germline gives CDR1 SNHLY, CDR2 FYNNEI. The CDR3 covers 14 residues. Trimming at V came to 3 bases and at J to 2 bases, leaving 3 bases not matched to a gene. The DNA of the CDR3 is TGTGCCAGCAGTGACAAACAGGGGAACTATGGCTACACCTTC. It specifies CASSDKQGNYGYTF.

The rearrangement joins TRBV30 to TRBJ2-7, with TRBD2 identical over 8 bases. CDR1 GTSNPN and CDR2 SVGIG come from the germline V gene (reference sequence). V dropped 3 bases and J dropped 0; count of bases not matched to a gene: 7. This CDR3 has 15 residues. CDR3 amino acids: CAWRLSGGFSYEQYF. CDR3 bases: TGTGCCTGGAGACTCAGCGGGGGCTTCTCCTACGAGCAGTACTTC.

The V call is TRBV10-1, the J call TRBJ1-2, with D tentatively TRBD1 (5 bases). The V gene's germline CDR1 is WNHNN and CDR2 SYGVQD (reference sequence). V was pared by 0 bases and J by 3 bases, with 8 bases between. This CDR3 is built from 14 residues. CDR3 protein: CASSESGGHYGYTF. CDR3 nucleotide sequence: TGCGCCAGCAGTGAGTCCGGGGGACACTATGGCTACACCTTC.

The chain uses TRBV7-2 and TRBJ1-6, with D possibly being TRBD1 (5 bases). Germline values: CDR1 SGHTA, CDR2 FQGNSA. CDR3 length equals 16 residues. The V end lost 0 bases, the J end lost 3 bases, and 9 bases lay between the germline ends. CDR3 sequence (DNA): TGTGCCAGCAGCTTAGCTTTCCAGGGCTATAATTCACCCCTCCACTTT. This sequence encodes CASSLAFQGYNSPLHF.

This chain joins TRBV27 and TRBJ2-1, with 12 bases aligning to TRBD2. The CDR3 contains 15 residues. Germline lookup yields CDR1 MNHEY and CDR2 SMNVEV (reference sequence). V dropped 4 bases and J dropped 8; count of bases not matched to a gene: 6. CDR3 loop: CASSSLAGGAYEQFF. The CDR3 DNA sequence: TGTGCCAGCAGTTCTCTAGCGGGGGGGGCCTATGAGCAGTTCTTC.